This is a list of T cell receptor beta chains from one sample in a study of blood T cell repertoires in COVID-19. The table came from immunoSEQ multiplex PCR; TCRdb's copy has only in-frame clones and leaves some out. Seen here are 120,000 or so clones, 70% to 90% observed once, and the top ten hold approximately 3.9%. Sequencing was done on a sample of peripheral blood. These receptors were obtained from a woman aged 45-59 years with acute or convalescent COVID-19. CDR3s include the opening cysteine and the closing phenylalanine or tryptophan. A D gene is named only where the DNA matches it firmly. Only some rows state a clone size, as once, few, many or a class for expanded clones.

d_gene	abundance	v_gene	len	j_gene	CDR3nt	CDR3aa
TRBD1	-	TRBV4-1	15	TRBJ1-1	TGCGCCAGCAGCCCCCAACAGGGGGTGAACACTGAAGCTTTCTTT	CASSPQQGVNTEAFF
-	-	TRBV12-3/TRBV12-4	13	TRBJ2-7	TGTGCCAGCAGTTTCGCAGGGTCCTACGAGCAGTACTTC	CASSFAGSYEQYF
TRBD2	-	TRBV2	16	TRBJ2-1	TGTGCCAGCAGTGAATCGGGTCGGGGGGGCTACAATGAGCAGTTCTTC	CASSESGRGGYNEQFF
-	-	TRBV7-9	14	TRBJ1-3	TGTGCCAGCAGCCAACTACAGGGAAGAAACACCATATATTTT	CASSQLQGRNTIYF
TRBD1	-	TRBV6-6	14	TRBJ2-7	TGTGCCAGCAGGGACAGGGGTAACTCACACGAGCAGTACTTC	CASRDRGNSHEQYF
TRBD1	-	TRBV6-5	14	TRBJ2-2	TGTGCCAGCAGACAGGGGGCGCACACCGGGGAGCTGTTTTTT	CASRQGAHTGELFF
TRBD2	-	TRBV5-1	12	TRBJ2-1	TGCGCCAGCGGGGGGGCCTACAATGAGCAGTTCTTC	CASGGAYNEQFF
-	-	TRBV9	16	TRBJ2-2	TGTGCCAGCAGCGTAGGGGCTAGCGCGAACACCGGGGAGCTGTTTTTT	CASSVGASANTGELFF
TRBD1	-	TRBV5-1	16	TRBJ2-2	TGCGCCAGCAGCTTGGCTATGACAGGGGTGGTCGGGGAGCTGTTTTTT	CASSLAMTGVVGELFF
-	-	TRBV3-1/TRBV3-2	17	TRBJ1-6	TGTGCCAGCAGCCAATGGGGAGGCCCTGGGCCTAATTCACCCCTCCACTTT	CASSQWGGPGPNSPLHF
TRBD2	once	TRBV27	15	TRBJ2-1	TGTGCCAGCAGTTCCGGGACTAGCGAGGCATTTGAGCAGTTCTTC	CASSSGTSEAFEQFF
-	few	TRBV28	13	TRBJ1-1	TGTGCCAGCAGTCCCAGTCGGGGAACAGAAGCTTTCTTT	CASSPSRGTEAFF
-	few	TRBV19	13	TRBJ2-2	TGTGCCAGTTCAGAGGCAAACTCCGGGGAGCTGTTTTTT	CASSEANSGELFF
TRBD1	-	TRBV7-2	14	TRBJ1-1	TGTGCCAGCAGCTTAGCTGGACAGGTGACTGAAGCTTTCTTT	CASSLAGQVTEAFF
TRBD1	-	TRBV27	15	TRBJ2-1	TGTGCCAGCAGTCGTCCGACAGGGACCTACAATGAGCAGTTCTTC	CASSRPTGTYNEQFF
-	-	TRBV21-1	15	TRBJ2-1	TGTGCCAGCAGATATAGACTAGCGGTTAACAATGAGCAGTTCTTC	CASRYRLAVNNEQFF
-	-	TRBV25-1	14	TRBJ1-2	TGTGCCAGCCGGCCCGTACAGGGAAACTATGGCTACACCTTC	CASRPVQGNYGYTF
-	-	TRBV27	13	TRBJ1-5	TGTGCCAGCAGTCCAACAGGTAGACAGCCCCAGCATTTT	CASSPTGRQPQHF
TRBD1	-	TRBV2	14	TRBJ2-5	TGTGCCAGCAGTGGGCGGGCAGGGGGCTGGACCCAGTACTTC	CASSGRAGGWTQYF
TRBD2	few	TRBV29-1	15	TRBJ2-1	TGCAGCGTCACCCAGAGCGGGAGGGTAGACAATGAGCAGTTCTTC	CSVTQSGRVDNEQFF
TRBD1	-	TRBV5-1	15	TRBJ1-3	TGCGCCAGCAGACCTCCGGGACAGGGGCGAAACACCATATATTTT	CASRPPGQGRNTIYF
-	-	TRBV3-1/TRBV3-2	15	TRBJ2-7	TGTGCCAGCAGCCGCGGCGGGGCGGCAGGGTACGAGCAGTACTTC	CASSRGGAAGYEQYF
TRBD2	once	TRBV18	16	TRBJ2-5	TGTGCCAGCTCACCAACACTAGCGCGCCTCCAAGAGACCCAGTACTTC	CASSPTLARLQETQYF
TRBD1	few	TRBV15	13	TRBJ1-1	TGTGCCACCCACGTCGCAGGGGGCACTGAAGCTTTCTTT	CATHVAGGTEAFF
-	-	TRBV2	15	TRBJ1-5	TGTGCCAGCAGTACGGAGGGACTGAGCAATCAGCCCCAGCATTTT	CASSTEGLSNQPQHF
TRBD1	-	TRBV2	15	TRBJ2-1	TGTGCCAGCAGTCAAACGTCGGACAGGTGGGGTGAGCAGTTCTTC	CASSQTSDRWGEQFF
-	-	TRBV5-4	13	TRBJ1-2	TGTGCCAGCAGCTTGAATAATAACTATGGCTACACCTTC	CASSLNNNYGYTF
-	-	TRBV6-6	13	TRBJ1-4	TGTGCCAGCAAACTGGACTTTGATGAAAAACTGTTTTTT	CASKLDFDEKLFF
-	-	TRBV28	13	TRBJ2-5	TGTGCCAGCAGTCCGACAGGTCGAGGGACCCAGTACTTC	CASSPTGRGTQYF
-	few	TRBV7-2	15	TRBJ1-1	TGTGCCAGCAGCCTGGCCCGAGCCAGGGTGGGTGAAGCTTTCTTT	CASSLARARVGEAFF
TRBD2	-	TRBV2	14	TRBJ2-2	TGTGCCAGCAGCGTAGCGGGTGGCCCCGGGGAGCTGTTTTTT	CASSVAGGPGELFF
-	-	TRBV27	14	TRBJ1-5	TGTGCCAGCAGTGCCTTGGGAGGGGATCAGCCCCAGCATTTT	CASSALGGDQPQHF
TRBD2	-	TRBV19	14	TRBJ2-3	TGTGCCAGTAGTTTTCAGCGGGGAGTAGATACGCAGTATTTT	CASSFQRGVDTQYF
TRBD1	few	TRBV19	14	TRBJ1-2	TGTGCCAGTAGTGTCCGGGACAGGGAGAATGGCTACACCTTC	CASSVRDRENGYTF
-	-	TRBV2	14	TRBJ1-5	TGTGCCAGCAGTCCCGACAATCGCAATCAGCCCCAGCATTTT	CASSPDNRNQPQHF
-	-	TRBV5-4	14	TRBJ1-4	TGTGCCAGCAGATCGACAGCAACTAATGAAAAACTGTTTTTT	CASRSTATNEKLFF
TRBD2	-	TRBV5-5	18	TRBJ2-1	TGTGCCAGCAGCGACGCGACTAGCGGGAGGGCTTCTGGGAATGAGCAGTTCTTC	CASSDATSGRASGNEQFF
-	-	TRBV7-2	14	TRBJ1-1	TGTGCCAGCAGCATCAGGGGTATGAGGACTGAAGCTTTCTTT	CASSIRGMRTEAFF
TRBD2	-	TRBV19	15	TRBJ2-1	TGTGCCAGTAGGGCGGTTAGCGGGGGGTACAATGAGCAGTTCTTC	CASRAVSGGYNEQFF